This TCR beta chain was retrieved from a study of blood T cell repertoires in COVID-19. Across the whole study: Nucleic acid was either cDNA or gDNA, and it came from T cells, B-cell-depleted T cells, or PBMCs.

Participants came from some 23 US areas, aged about 18 to 89 years. Those designated as exposed participants met a COVID-19 case within 2 weeks before study entry. The germline CDR1 and CDR2 sequences are KGHDR and SFDVKD. V lost 7 bases and J lost 3; bases outside the gene matches: 6. The CDR3 length is 15 residues. Some clones are missing from TCRdb's copy, which holds only in-frame ones; the method was immunoSEQ multiplex PCR. The data hold 250,000 to 300,000 clones, with roughly 80% observed a single time. Material: PBMCs or T cells enriched from blood (not recorded which). This TCR came from a middle-aged man who had been exposed to COVID-19. The V gene is TRBV24-1, the J gene TRBJ2-3; 10 bases are shared with TRBD2. CDR3 nucleotides: TGTGCCACCAGGGAGCGGGAGGGAAAGACAGATACGCAGTATTTT. Translated, it gives CATREREGKTDTQYF.